This T cell receptor beta chain was sequenced for a study of CD8 T cells in ankylosing spondylitis. Scientists made TCR beta libraries using quantitative 5'-RACE with molecular barcodes. TCRdb re-analysed the 5' RACE reads in MiXCR, keeping a single row per CDR3 protein. The repertoire has about 750,000 distinct CDR3 sequences, around 20% of them found once; the top ten carry around 19%. This clonotype was observed a few times. Its cognate antigen is unknown. Study-wide findings and caveats: In peripheral blood, disease-linked CD8+ clones occurred at relatively low frequencies. A TCR beta motif made of roughly eight highly homologous variants seemed typical of ankylosing spondylitis blood. Reactive arthritis synovial fluid and blood were previously reported to contain some motif variants. Significant enrichment of disease-linked clones was reportedly seen in matched ankylosing spondylitis synovial fluid.

The CDR3 length is 17 residues. Trimming took 5 bases from V and 4 from J; bases not matched to a gene: 7. Germline V gene lookup returns CDR1 SEHNR and CDR2 FQNEAQ (reference sequence). The source material was blood, either unsorted or a sorted T cell fraction (not recorded which). The TCR originated in a male donor with ankylosing spondylitis. The chain carries TRBV7-9 and TRBJ2-2; 13 bases are a match to TRBD2. DNA of the CDR3: TGTGCCAGCAGCCCCAGGACTAGCGGGGGAGGCACCGGGGAGCTGTTTTTT. The encoded protein is CASSPRTSGGGTGELFF.